The rows below give T cell receptor beta chains drawn from one sample of a study of cytomegalovirus exposure and HLA in healthy donors. The data were produced by immunoSEQ multiplex PCR, yet TCRdb's version contains in-frame clones alone and is incomplete. The sample lists 300,000 to 400,000 clones, just over 85% occurring once. The sample taken for sequencing was PBMCs. Source of these receptors: a woman in her late teens or twenties in good health and CMV-seronegative. Each CDR3 is given with its conserved first and last residue. D genes are given only for firm matches. Clone size appears in some rows only: once, few, many, or a class for an expanded clone.

j_call d_call clone_size v_call cdr3_aa cdr3_nt
TRBJ1-2 TRBD1 NA TRBV19 CASGDLTGSNGYTF TGTGCCAGTGGCGACCTGACAGGGAGTAATGGCTACACCTTC
TRBJ2-7 NA once TRBV5-1 CASSPFTGSSYEQYF TGCGCCAGCAGCCCCTTCACAGGGAGCTCCTACGAGCAGTACTTC
TRBJ2-6 NA NA TRBV5-6 CASSPPVTGANVLTF TGTGCCAGCAGCCCGCCGGTCACTGGGGCCAACGTCCTGACTTTC
TRBJ2-5 NA once TRBV2 CASSRWTEQETQYF TGTGCCAGCAGTCGTTGGACAGAACAAGAGACCCAGTACTTC
TRBJ2-1 NA once TRBV18 CASSLDRHNEQFF TGTGCCAGCTCACTAGACAGGCACAATGAGCAGTTCTTC
TRBJ2-6 NA NA TRBV5-6 CASSYNSGANVLTF TGTGCCAGCAGCTACAACTCTGGGGCCAACGTCCTGACTTTC
TRBJ2-7 TRBD2 few TRBV2 CASSGVSGGYYEQYF TGTGCCAGCAGTGGAGTCAGCGGGGGATACTACGAGCAGTACTTC
TRBJ1-2 TRBD1 NA TRBV6-5 CASTLRTGANYGYTF TGTGCCAGCACCCTGAGGACAGGGGCTAACTATGGCTACACCTTC
TRBJ2-7 NA NA TRBV27 CASSLSRNSYEQYF TGTGCCAGCAGTTTGTCTAGGAACTCCTACGAGCAGTACTTC
TRBJ1-4 NA NA TRBV5-4 CASKIQGFNEKLFF TGTGCCAGCAAAATACAGGGCTTTAATGAAAAACTGTTTTTT
TRBJ1-1 NA NA TRBV2 CAGTGLSLMNTEAFF TGTGCCGGTACGGGACTTTCCCTCATGAACACTGAAGCTTTCTTT
TRBJ2-3 TRBD1 NA TRBV5-4 CASSFNRGQGAEDTQYF TGTGCCAGCAGCTTTAACCGGGGACAGGGGGCCGAAGATACGCAGTATTTT
TRBJ2-1 NA NA TRBV28 CASSFRASSYNEQFF TGTGCCAGCAGTTTCCGCGCGAGCTCCTACAATGAGCAGTTCTTC
TRBJ2-3 TRBD2 NA TRBV6-5 CASKTSGGSDTQYF TGTGCCAGCAAAACTAGCGGGGGTTCAGATACGCAGTATTTT
TRBJ2-7 NA NA TRBV30 CAWSAQSYEQYF TGTGCCTGGAGTGCCCAGTCCTACGAGCAGTACTTC
TRBJ1-4 NA once TRBV2 CASSGYGAEKLFF TGTGCCAGCAGTGGTTATGGGGCTGAAAAACTGTTTTTT
TRBJ2-7 NA NA TRBV20-1 CSATTSYEQYF TGCAGTGCAACGACTAGCTACGAGCAGTACTTC
TRBJ2-5 NA NA TRBV5-1 CASSSPVSEYETQYF TGCGCCAGCAGCTCCCCAGTGTCGGAGTACGAGACCCAGTACTTC
TRBJ2-5 TRBD1 NA TRBV5-1 CASSLGQAQTQYF TGCGCCAGCAGCTTAGGACAGGCGCAGACCCAGTACTTC
TRBJ2-5 TRBD1 NA TRBV7-6 CASSPGQGEETQYF TGTGCCAGCAGCCCGGGACAGGGGGAGGAGACCCAGTACTTC
TRBJ1-5 NA NA TRBV6-6 CASRLDPGSNQPQHF TGTGCCAGCAGATTGGACCCAGGGAGCAATCAGCCCCAGCATTTT
TRBJ2-7 TRBD1 NA TRBV4-1 CASSQWDRTYEQYF TGCGCCAGCAGCCAGTGGGACAGGACCTACGAGCAGTACTTC
TRBJ2-2 NA NA TRBV2 CASSEWQRSNTGELFF TGTGCCAGCAGTGAATGGCAGCGCTCGAACACCGGGGAGCTGTTTTTT
TRBJ2-5 TRBD1 NA TRBV27 CASTRGAPQGWETQYF TGTGCCAGCACCCGAGGGGCCCCACAGGGGTGGGAGACCCAGTACTTC
TRBJ2-3 TRBD1 NA TRBV5-1 CASSFGQGFSTDTQYF TGCGCCAGCAGCTTTGGACAGGGATTTAGCACAGATACGCAGTATTTT
TRBJ1-1 NA NA TRBV7-9 CASSLQGNTEAFF TGTGCCAGCAGCCTTCAGGGGAACACTGAAGCTTTCTTT
TRBJ1-1 NA NA TRBV13 CASSSPDRNTEAFF TGTGCCAGCAGCTCCCCAGACAGGAACACTGAAGCTTTCTTT
TRBJ1-4 NA NA TRBV5-8 CASSLGRERDEKLFF TGTGCCAGCAGCTTGGGCAGGGAGCGGGATGAAAAACTGTTTTTT
TRBJ2-1 TRBD1 few TRBV14 CASSQEMPGQGWNEQFF TGTGCCAGCAGCCAAGAGATGCCGGGACAGGGATGGAATGAGCAGTTCTTC
TRBJ2-7 NA NA TRBV6-1 CASSEQEGPYEQYF TGTGCCAGCAGTGAACAGGAAGGCCCCTACGAGCAGTACTTC
TRBJ2-4 NA NA TRBV28 CASTPKTGRENIQYF TGTGCCAGCACACCCAAGACCGGGAGAGAAAACATTCAGTACTTC
TRBJ2-7 NA NA TRBV19 CASSLLSGPSYEQYF TGTGCCAGTAGCCTCCTCAGCGGGCCCTCCTACGAGCAGTACTTC
TRBJ2-7 NA NA TRBV5-5 CASSWGQGAYEQYF TGTGCCAGCAGCTGGGGCCAGGGTGCGTACGAGCAGTACTTC
TRBJ1-4 NA NA TRBV27 CASSPHATNEKLFF TGTGCCAGCAGTCCCCATGCAACTAATGAAAAACTGTTTTTT
TRBJ2-1 NA NA TRBV25-1 CASKQYNEQFF TGTGCCAGCAAACAGTACAATGAGCAGTTCTTC
TRBJ1-2 TRBD1 NA TRBV28 CASSPVTGGSYGYTF TGTGCCAGCAGCCCTGTGACAGGGGGCAGCTATGGCTACACCTTC
TRBJ2-2 NA NA TRBV6-5 CASSSLGAGELFF TGTGCCAGCAGTTCCCTCGGGGCCGGGGAGCTGTTTTTT
TRBJ2-7 NA few TRBV28 CASSTPYEQYF TGTGCCAGCAGTACACCCTACGAGCAGTACTTC
TRBJ2-7 TRBD2 NA TRBV14 CASSQGASGGAEQYF TGTGCCAGCAGCCAAGGAGCTAGCGGGGGAGCCGAGCAGTACTTC
TRBJ1-2 NA few TRBV5-1 CASSLVTGDGYTF TGCGCCAGCAGCTTGGTGACGGGGGATGGCTACACCTTC
TRBJ2-3 TRBD1 NA TRBV28 CASSPGQIRTDTQYF TGTGCCAGCAGCCCGGGACAGATACGCACAGATACGCAGTATTTT
TRBJ2-7 TRBD2 NA TRBV9 CASSAKGGSNYEQYF TGTGCCAGCAGCGCAAAGGGCGGGAGTAACTACGAGCAGTACTTC
TRBJ2-1 TRBD1 few TRBV2 CASNLRQGVYNEQFF TGTGCCAGCAACTTAAGACAGGGCGTCTACAATGAGCAGTTCTTC
TRBJ2-7 TRBD1 NA TRBV28 CASSFHPDRDYEQYF TGTGCCAGCAGTTTCCACCCGGACAGGGACTACGAGCAGTACTTC